This T cell receptor beta chain was sequenced in a study of neurological immune-mediated disorders. Points from the study as a whole: Expanded clones shared no identical CDR3 amino acid sequences across subjects, which suggested private TCR-beta repertoires in all groups. Multiple sclerosis, the disease with the least TCR clonal expansion, fell below healthy controls, whereas HTLV-1-associated myelopathy showed the most.

This clonotype was picked up many times. Its antigen is unknown. Documented time point: longitudinal time-point 1 (baseline). TCRdb fed the 5' RACE reads into MiXCR, producing one record per CDR3 protein. The table includes about 49,000 distinct CDR3 sequences, 10% detected once. The source is a woman between 35 and 50 years old in good health. The sample was PBMCs.

The CDR3 DNA reads as TGTGCCAGCAGCTTATGGGCAGGGGGACACTACGAGCAGTACTTC. Amino acid sequence: CASSLWAGGHYEQYF. The chain has TRBV7-2 and TRBJ2-7; 7 positions agree with TRBD1. Germline loops: CDR1 SGHTA, CDR2 FQGNSA. This CDR3 contains 15 residues. Trimming took 2 bases from V and 3 from J; bases not matched to a gene: 7.